The 25 T cell receptor beta chains in this list originate from one sample, sequenced in a study of blood T cell repertoires in COVID-19. Clones were read by immunoSEQ multiplex PCR, and TCRdb kept only the in-frame ones, dropping some. The sample consists of about 210,000 clones, 92% of them appearing once. The specimen was peripheral blood. The origin of the receptors is a man aged 30-40 years with acute or convalescent COVID-19.

The V and J genes are TRBV4-1 and TRBJ2-1; D is uncertain. The CDR3 contains 11 residues. Germline CDR1 MGHRA, CDR2 YSYEKL. Deletions cut 2 bases from V and 9 bases from J, with 5 bases between. The CDR3: CASSQSGEQFF. The CDR3 nucleotides are TGCGCCAGCAGCCAATCCGGTGAGCAGTTCTTC.

The V call is TRBV11-2, the J call TRBJ2-2; 7 bases are shared with TRBD1. The junction had 5 bases not matched to a gene; V was cut back by 5 bases and J by 5 bases. Germline V CDR1 and CDR2: SGHAT, FQNNGV. The CDR3 has 14 amino acids. CDR3 region: CASSRDRWTGELFF. The CDR3 nucleotides read TGTGCCAGCAGCCGGGACAGATGGACCGGGGAGCTGTTTTTT.

V and J are TRBV7-9 and TRBJ1-1, with no clear D. Looked up from germline, CDR1 is SEHNR and CDR2 is FQNEAQ (reference sequence). The CDR3 totals 13 residues. The ends were cut back, 6 bases at V and 9 bases at J, with 17 bases in the middle. The DNA of the CDR3 is TGTGCCAGCAGACAAGATGGAGCATTGCAAGCTTTCTTT. It codes for CASRQDGALQAFF. Filled out from reference TRBV7-9 and TRBJ1-1, the complete variable domain reads DTGVSQNPRHKITKRGQNVTFRCDPISEHNRLYWYRQTLGQGPEFLTYFQNEAQLEKSRLLSDRFSAERPKGSFSTLEIQRTEQGDSAMYLCASRQDGALQAFFGQGTRLTVV.

This clone was counted once. This rearrangement joins TRBV18 to TRBJ2-7; 8 nucleotides line up with TRBD1. Trimming removed 6 bases from V and 5 bases from J; junction bases left unmatched: 3. Germline V gene data show CDR1 as KGHSH and CDR2 as LQKENI. This CDR3 comprises 12 residues. CDR3 sequence (DNA): TGTGCCAGCTCTTCGACAGGGGACGAGCAGTACTTC. It specifies CASSSTGDEQYF.

V is TRBV20-1 and J is TRBJ1-1; D is undetermined. CDR1 DFQATT and CDR2 SNEGSKA come from the germline V gene (reference sequence). V dropped 3 bases and J dropped 8 bases, with 7 bases sitting between them. The CDR3 runs 10 residues. The CDR3 DNA follows: TGCAGTGCTAGCGGTATGGAAGCTTTCTTT. This codes for CSASGMEAFF.

The chain couples TRBV10-2 to TRBJ2-1; 12 nucleotides line up with TRBD2. CDR1 and CDR2 from the germline V gene are WSHSY and SAAADI. The CDR3 runs 17 residues. Trimming removed 7 bases from V and 7 bases from J; junction bases left unmatched: 14. Here the CDR3 DNA reads TGCGCCAGCACTCGGGGAACTAGCGGGGGGACGAGGAATGAGCAGTTCTTC. Its translation is CASTRGTSGGTRNEQFF.

J is TRBJ2-5 and V is TRBV5-4; 8 nucleotides align to TRBD1. V lost 0 bases and J lost 5; bases outside the gene matches: 9. The CDR3 runs 16 residues. Germline loops: CDR1 SGHNT, CDR2 YYREEE (reference sequence). CDR3 protein: CASSLAVGQGFETQYF. The CDR3, as DNA: TGTGCCAGCAGCTTGGCCGTTGGACAGGGTTTTGAGACCCAGTACTTC.

This clone occurred a few times. The chain couples TRBV6-1 to TRBJ1-6; D call uncertain. Germline CDR1 reads MNHNS; CDR2 reads SASEGT. Trimming removed 1 base at V and 4 bases at J, with 8 bases between. The CDR3 extends over 15 amino acids. CDR3 nucleotides: TGTGCCAGCAGTGAAGTAGCGGCATATAATTCACCCCTCCACTTT. Its translation: CASSEVAAYNSPLHF.

The gene calls are TRBV3-1 (or the pseudogene TRBV3-2) and TRBJ2-3; 7 bases are shared with TRBD2. The CDR3 spans 15 residues. V dropped 4 bases and J dropped 6; count of bases not matched to a gene: 10. The V gene's germline CDR1 is LGHDT and CDR2 YNNKEL (reference sequence). The CDR3 DNA reads TGTGCCAGCAGCCCTCCGGCGGGGGTGGGGGATACGCAGTATTTT. This codes for CASSPPAGVGDTQYF.

The chain has TRBV27 and TRBJ2-2; 10 bases map to TRBD2. The CDR3 sequence is 16 residues long. Germline CDR1 is MNHEY and CDR2 is SMNVEV (reference sequence). Unmatched junction bases numbered 5, after V lost 6 bases and J lost 1 base. The CDR3: CASRLAGALNTGELFF. For the CDR3, the DNA is TGTGCCAGCAGGCTAGCGGGGGCCTTGAACACCGGGGAGCTGTTTTTT.

This chain connects TRBV19 to TRBJ2-3; 7 bases fit TRBD2. The CDR3 extends over 13 amino acids. CDR1 LNHDA and CDR2 SQIVND come from the germline V gene (reference sequence). V gave up 6 bases and J gave up 6 bases; unmatched junction bases: 6. The CDR3 reads CASSPTSIDTQYF. The CDR3 nucleotides are TGTGCCAGTAGCCCGACTAGCATTGATACGCAGTATTTT.

The rearrangement joins TRBV28 to TRBJ2-7; TRBD1 agrees at 8 bases. Germline CDR1 and CDR2: MDHEN and SYDVKM. The length of the CDR3 is 15 residues. V lost 5 bases and J lost 3; bases outside the gene matches: 9. As DNA, the CDR3 is TGTGCCAGCAGTCCCGGGACAGGTGGTTTCTACGAGCAGTACTTC. Encoded protein: CASSPGTGGFYEQYF.

V and J are TRBV7-9 and TRBJ1-4; TRBD1 might be the D (5 bases). V was shortened by 4 bases and J by 14 bases, with 17 bases between the two germline ends. CDR1 and CDR2 from the germline V gene are SEHNR and FQNEAQ (reference sequence). The CDR3 is 13 residues long. The CDR3 sequence: CASSSPQGQNLFF. Here the CDR3 DNA reads TGTGCCAGCAGCTCGCCCCAGGGCCAGAATCTGTTTTTT.

The chain carries TRBV11-2 and TRBJ2-3; D is uncertain. The V gene's germline CDR1 is SGHAT and CDR2 FQNNGV. Trimming left V 5 bases short and J 2 bases short, with 11 bases between. The CDR3 consists of 14 residues. CDR3: CASSPKLLTDTQYF. In DNA form, the CDR3 reads TGTGCCAGCAGCCCAAAACTACTCACAGATACGCAGTATTTT.

This sequence joins TRBV27 and TRBJ2-2, with a tentative D call TRBD2 (6 bases). CDR1 is MNHEY, CDR2 SMNVEV, per germline (reference sequence). The V and J ends lost 3 bases and 5 bases respectively, with 16 bases between them. The CDR3 has 16 residues. As DNA, the CDR3 is TGTGCCAGCAGTTTCCGCTACGGGGGTGGGACCGGGGAGCTGTTTTTT. It specifies CASSFRYGGGTGELFF.

The chain uses TRBV2 and TRBJ2-5; 9 nucleotides line up with TRBD2. Germline CDR1 is SNHLY and CDR2 is FYNNEI. V shed 3 bases, J shed 5 bases, and the junction held 4 bases outside the gene matches. The CDR3 totals 14 residues. CDR3 DNA: TGTGCCAGCAGTGAGGGACTAGCAAGGGAGACCCAGTACTTC. This codes for CASSEGLARETQYF.

CDR3 sequence reads: CASSGDSATNEKLFF. DNA of the CDR3: TGTGCCAGCAGCGGGGACAGTGCAACTAATGAAAAACTGTTTTTT. The J gene is TRBJ1-4, the V gene TRBV9, with TRBD1 matching 7 bases. CDR3 length: 15 amino acids. V shed 3 bases and J 0 bases; nucleotides not matched to a gene: 2. Germline V gene sequence: CDR1 SGDLS, CDR2 YYNGEE.

The chain combines TRBV5-5 with TRBJ2-5, with TRBD2 matching 10 bases. The germline V gene encodes CDR1 SGHKS and CDR2 YYEKEE (reference sequence). V gave up 3 bases and J gave up 2 bases; unmatched junction bases: 4. The CDR3 is 15 residues long. CDR3 sequence reads: CASSYWTSGQETQYF. Written as DNA, the CDR3 is TGTGCCAGCAGCTACTGGACTAGCGGTCAAGAGACCCAGTACTTC. Complete variable domain (other parts from reference TRBV5-5 and TRBJ2-5): DAGVTQSPTHLIKTRGQQVTLRCSPISGHKSVSWYQQVLGQGPQFIFQYYEKEERGRGNFPDRFSARQFPNYSSELNVNALLLGDSALYLCASSYWTSGQETQYFGPGTRLLVL.

This rearrangement joins TRBV28 to TRBJ2-7; TRBD1 matches 7 bases. CDR3 length: 15 amino acids. V lost 8 bases to trimming and J lost 3 bases; unmatched junction nucleotides: 13. The germline gives CDR1 MDHEN, CDR2 SYDVKM. The CDR3 spells CASVNGDSRFYEQYF. CDR3 bases: TGTGCCAGCGTGAACGGGGACAGCCGATTCTACGAGCAGTACTTC.

The chain is built from TRBV14 and TRBJ2-3; maybe TRBD1 (5 bases). In germline, CDR1 is SGHDN, CDR2 FVKESK. The length of the CDR3 is 14 residues. Trimming left V 4 bases short and J 4 bases short, with 12 bases between. CDR3 sequence: CASSLWGSADTQYF. CDR3 nucleotide sequence: TGTGCCAGCAGCCTGTGGGGCTCCGCAGATACGCAGTATTTT.

The chain uses TRBV18 and TRBJ2-5; 13 positions match TRBD2. V was clipped by 3 bases and J by 4 bases; unmatched bases: 8. This CDR3 is 17 amino acids long. Germline V gene data show CDR1 as KGHSH and CDR2 as LQKENI. The CDR3 DNA sequence: TGTGCCAGCTCACCTAGGACTAGCGGGGGTCCTATAGAGACCCAGTACTTC. Translation gives CASSPRTSGGPIETQYF.

The chain employs TRBV27 and TRBJ2-3; D call uncertain. The V end lost 1 base, the J end lost 1 base, and 6 bases lay between the germline ends. Germline V gene lookup returns CDR1 MNHEY and CDR2 SMNVEV (reference sequence). CDR3 length equals 14 residues. CDR3 residues: CASSLFSGTDTQYF. The CDR3 DNA follows: TGTGCCAGCAGTTTATTTTCGGGCACAGATACGCAGTATTTT.

The rearrangement links TRBV5-5 to TRBJ2-2, with a possible D match to TRBD1 (6 bases). From germline, CDR1 is SGHKS and CDR2 YYEKEE (reference sequence). This CDR3 has 14 residues. Trimming cost V 3 bases and J 0 bases, with 6 bases left between them. CDR3: CASSWTANTGELFF. CDR3 coding DNA: TGTGCCAGCAGCTGGACAGCGAACACCGGGGAGCTGTTTTTT.

The chain joins TRBV11-2 to TRBJ1-2; no clear D. Trimming pared 3 bases from V and 8 bases from J, leaving 10 bases between. The germline V gene has CDR1 SGHAT and CDR2 FQNNGV. This CDR3 has 12 residues. DNA for the CDR3: TGTGCCAGCAGCTTTCGGTTAGTGGGCTACACCTTC. Encoded protein: CASSFRLVGYTF.

This clone was detected only once. The chain joins TRBV11-1 to TRBJ1-1, with a possible D match to TRBD1 (5 bases). Germline CDR1 SGHAT, CDR2 FQDESV (reference sequence). This CDR3 has 14 amino acids. With 5 bases removed from V and 0 bases from J, the gap between germline ends came to 10 bases. The CDR3 coding sequence is TGTGCCAGCAGCCTCAGGACACTGAACACTGAAGCTTTCTTT. Its protein is CASSLRTLNTEAFF.